This is a list of T cell receptor beta chains from one sample in a study of CD8 T cells in Susac syndrome. From the immunoSEQ multiplex PCR reads, TCRdb called clonotypes with MiXCR, one entry per CDR3 protein. The repertoire includes about 300,000 distinct CDR3 sequences, about 91% of them detected once, and roughly 0.064% sits in the top ten. The sequencing input was CD4+ T cells from PBMCs. The origin of the receptors is a human donor with multiple sclerosis. Each CDR3 is given with its conserved first and last residue. D genes are given only for firm matches. Where a row states a size, it is once, few, many or the class of an expanded clone; other rows omit it.

>TRBV10-3|TRBJ2-3|NA|NA
CAISEGASTDTQYF
TGTGCCATCAGTGAAGGGGCTAGCACAGATACGCAGTATTTT
>TRBV7-8|TRBJ2-2|NA|few
CASSPTDNPNTGELFF
TGTGCCAGCAGCCCCACCGACAATCCTAACACCGGGGAGCTGTTTTTT
>TRBV4-2|TRBJ2-6|NA|NA
CASSPFSRVGGANVLTF
TGTGCCAGCAGCCCTTTCTCAAGGGTTGGAGGGGCCAACGTCCTGACTTTC
>TRBV12-3/TRBV12-4|TRBJ2-7|NA|NA
CASRRADRYEQYF
TGTGCCAGCAGAAGGGCCGATCGCTACGAGCAGTACTTC
>TRBV19|TRBJ1-6|NA|NA
CASSELPGTQNSPLHF
TGTGCCAGTAGCGAGCTCCCCGGGACACAGAATTCACCCCTCCACTTT
>TRBV27|TRBJ2-3|TRBD2|once
CASSPSGRATDTQYF
TGTGCCAGCTCCCCAAGCGGGAGGGCCACAGATACGCAGTATTTT
>TRBV30|TRBJ1-2|TRBD1|NA
CAWSSGGGYTF
TGTGCCTGGAGTTCAGGGGGCGGCTACACCTTC
>TRBV5-1|TRBJ1-6|NA|few
CASSLDLGSRNSPLHF
TGCGCCAGCAGCCTGGATCTGGGTTCTAGAAATTCACCCCTCCACTTT
>TRBV28|TRBJ1-2|NA|NA
CASSPGGTQAYGYTF
TGTGCCAGCAGTCCCGGAGGTACCCAAGCCTATGGCTACACCTTC
>TRBV5-4|TRBJ2-3|NA|few
CASSLAIELDTQYF
TGTGCCAGCAGCTTGGCCATCGAGTTAGATACGCAGTATTTT
>TRBV2|TRBJ2-3|NA|NA
CASSEEARGITDTQYF
TGTGCCAGCAGTGAAGAGGCCAGGGGTATCACAGATACGCAGTATTTT
>TRBV30|TRBJ1-6|TRBD1|once
CAWRTGTSPLHF
TGTGCCTGGAGGACAGGGACTTCACCCCTCCACTTT
>TRBV5-1|TRBJ1-3|NA|NA
CASSLVTRTNSGNTIYF
TGCGCCAGCAGCTTGGTTACCCGGACAAACTCTGGAAACACCATATATTTT
>TRBV6-1|TRBJ1-2|NA|once
CASSPQWGTLSDGYTF
TGTGCCAGCAGTCCTCAATGGGGGACGCTATCAGATGGCTACACCTTC
>TRBV7-2|TRBJ1-1|NA|NA
CASSFEGGRNTEAFF
TGTGCCAGCAGCTTCGAGGGGGGTCGGAACACTGAAGCTTTCTTT
>TRBV29-1|TRBJ2-1|TRBD2|NA
CSARALAGLGNEQFF
TGCAGCGCTAGAGCCCTAGCGGGATTAGGTAATGAGCAGTTCTTC
>TRBV12-3/TRBV12-4|TRBJ1-1|NA|NA
CASSSRGWWTEAFF
TGTGCCAGCAGTTCCAGGGGCTGGTGGACTGAAGCTTTCTTT
>TRBV7-9|TRBJ1-1|NA|NA
CASSFAGTEAFF
TGTGCCAGCAGCTTCGCAGGGACTGAAGCTTTCTTT
>TRBV6-1|TRBJ1-1|NA|NA
CASSVTGRETEAFF
TGTGCCAGCAGCGTGACAGGCCGGGAAACTGAAGCTTTCTTT
>TRBV4-2|TRBJ2-1|TRBD2|NA
CASSPSSGRASEQFF
TGTGCCAGCAGCCCTTCTAGCGGGAGGGCGAGTGAGCAGTTCTTC
>TRBV24-1|TRBJ1-4|NA|NA
CATSDPPGEKLFF
TGTGCCACCAGTGATCCCCCCGGTGAAAAACTGTTTTTT
>TRBV20-1|TRBJ1-5|NA|NA
CSAMGGPGVGNQPQHF
TGCAGTGCCATGGGGGGACCAGGGGTCGGCAATCAGCCCCAGCATTTT
>TRBV29-1|TRBJ2-2|NA|NA
CSVTTSTGELFF
TGCAGCGTAACTACGTCGACCGGGGAGCTGTTTTTT
>TRBV5-4|TRBJ1-1|NA|once
CASSLDRAGTEAFF
TGTGCCAGCAGCTTGGACAGGGCGGGCACTGAAGCTTTCTTT
>TRBV12-5|TRBJ2-6|NA|NA
CASGPSGANVLTF
TGTGCTAGTGGACCGTCTGGGGCCAACGTCCTGACTTTC
>TRBV3-1|TRBJ1-1|TRBD1|NA
CASSARDRGGTEAFF
TGTGCCAGCAGCGCCCGGGACAGGGGTGGAACTGAAGCTTTCTTT
>TRBV6-1|TRBJ2-1|NA|NA
CATGRGEDYNEQFF
TGTGCCACTGGCCGCGGAGAGGACTACAATGAGCAGTTCTTC
>TRBV30|TRBJ1-2|NA|NA
CAWSVVGAFTF
TGTGCCTGGAGTGTCGTCGGAGCATTCACCTTC
>TRBV19|TRBJ2-1|NA|NA
CASSIHRDGHNEQFF
TGTGCCAGTAGTATACACCGGGACGGACACAATGAGCAGTTCTTC
>TRBV30|TRBJ1-1|NA|once
CAWRPKNTEAFF
TGTGCCTGGAGACCAAAGAACACTGAAGCTTTCTTT
>TRBV18|TRBJ1-1|TRBD1|NA
CASSPRQGEVGTEAFF
TGTGCCAGCTCACCACGGCAGGGGGAGGTCGGCACTGAAGCTTTCTTT
>TRBV5-1|TRBJ2-3|NA|NA
CASRAAPRDTQYF
TGCGCCAGCAGGGCGGCCCCACGAGATACGCAGTATTTT
>TRBV11-3|TRBJ1-5|NA|once
CASSRGGTEPQHF
TGTGCCAGCAGCAGGGGGGGGACGGAGCCCCAGCATTTT
>TRBV7-2|TRBJ2-5|TRBD2|NA
CASSFGGRVETQYF
TGTGCCAGCAGCTTTGGGGGGAGGGTAGAGACCCAGTACTTC